The 11 T cell receptor beta chains reported below all come from one sample, sequenced in a study of cytomegalovirus exposure and HLA in healthy donors. The PCR contained 60 Vbeta and 13 Jbeta primers. The table came from immunoSEQ multiplex PCR; TCRdb's copy has only in-frame clones and leaves some out. Of 150,000 to 170,000 clones in the sample, roughly 74% were seen once. The sample taken for sequencing was PBMCs. The receptors come from a man younger than 35 in good health and CMV-seronegative.

This clone has more than one count but fewer than ten. The chain is built from TRBV4-3 and TRBJ2-6; tentatively, D is TRBD2 (5 bases). There are 16 residues in the CDR3. V lost 1 base, J lost 0 bases, and 7 bases lay in between. Germline V gene lookup returns CDR1 LGHNA and CDR2 YSLEER. The CDR3 region is CASSQGEGSGANVLTF. CDR3 bases: TGCGCCAGCAGCCAAGGCGAGGGCTCTGGGGCCAACGTCCTGACTTTC.

The chain carries TRBV11-3 and TRBJ2-2; TRBD1 agrees at 9 bases. With V trimmed by 4 bases and J by 3 bases, 12 bases remained unmatched. The CDR3 is 18 residues long. Germline loops: CDR1 SGHNT, CDR2 YENEEA. CDR3 DNA sequence: TGTGCCAGCAGCTCGACCAGACACAGGGGGCTGGACACCGGGGAGCTGTTTTTT. Translated, it gives CASSSTRHRGLDTGELFF. Together with reference TRBV11-3 and TRBJ2-2, the CDR3 gives the full variable domain: EAGVVQSPRYKIIEKKQPVAFWCNPISGHNTLYWYLQNLGQGPELLIRYENEEAVDDSQLPKDRFSAERLKGVDSTLKIQPAELGDSAVYLCASSSTRHRGLDTGELFFGEGSRLTVL.

V and J are TRBV30 and TRBJ2-3; maybe TRBD1 (6 bases). CDR1 is GTSNPN and CDR2 is SVGIG in the germline V gene (reference sequence). The CDR3 contains 16 residues. V lost 5 bases to trimming and J lost 0 bases, with 18 bases between them. In nucleotides, the CDR3 is TGTGCCTGGGGTACTACAGGGATGGGGAGCACAGATACGCAGTATTTT. Its protein product is CAWGTTGMGSTDTQYF.

The J gene is TRBJ2-3, the V gene TRBV7-2, with TRBD1 identical over 9 bases. J gave up 3 bases and V 1 base, and 2 bases lay outside the gene matches. Per the germline V gene, CDR1 is SGHTA and CDR2 is FQGNSA. The length of the CDR3 is 15 residues. The CDR3 DNA sequence: TGTGCCAGCAGCTTAGGAGGGACAGGGACAGATACGCAGTATTTT. It codes for CASSLGGTGTDTQYF.

The V call is TRBV6-1, the J call TRBJ2-3; tentative D call: TRBD2 (6 bases). This CDR3 has 15 residues. V lost 2 bases, J lost 4 bases, and 13 bases lay in between. Germline loops: CDR1 MNHNS, CDR2 SASEGT. CDR3 nucleotide sequence: TGTGCCAGCAGTGAAAGTCAGGGAGGAGCAGATACGCAGTATTTT. Residues: CASSESQGGADTQYF.

This chain connects TRBV13 to TRBJ2-5, with 7 bases that match TRBD2. The CDR3 totals 14 residues. CDR1 PRHDT and CDR2 FYEKMQ come from the germline V gene (reference sequence). With 4 bases clipped from V and 1 base from J, the junction kept 3 bases outside the gene matches. CDR3 in DNA: TGTGCCAGCAGCTCGCGGACTAGCCAAGAGACCCAGTACTTC. Residues: CASSSRTSQETQYF.

The rearrangement uses TRBV4-1 and TRBJ2-5; 9 bases agree with TRBD2. Germline V lookup: CDR1 MGHRA, CDR2 YSYEKL. V lost 0 bases and J lost 6; bases outside the gene matches: 11. This CDR3 has 17 amino acids. The CDR3 spells CASSQDGASGAGKTQYF. The CDR3 nucleotides are TGCGCCAGCAGCCAAGATGGGGCTAGCGGGGCCGGGAAGACCCAGTACTTC.

V and J are TRBV29-1 and TRBJ1-1; 8 bases map to TRBD1. This CDR3 has 11 residues. Germline-derived CDR1 and CDR2 are SQVTM and ANQGSEA. The trim removed 8 bases at V and 4 bases at J, leaving 3 bases unmatched. The CDR3 DNA sequence: TGCAGCTCACAGGGGGGCACTGAAGCTTTCTTT. Translated: CSSQGGTEAFF.

This clone was found a few times. The chain joins TRBV7-6 to TRBJ2-1, with TRBD2 matching over 12 bases. V trimming: 5 bases; J trimming: 6 bases; junction bases outside the gene matches: 5. This CDR3 spans 15 amino acids. Germline CDR1 and CDR2: SGHVS and FNYEAQ. CDR3 nucleotides: TGTGCCAGCAGCGAGCTAGCGGGGGGGTTCAATGAGCAGTTCTTC. It translates to CASSELAGGFNEQFF.

This chain connects TRBV28 to TRBJ1-2; D is undetermined. Trimming took 3 bases from V and 4 from J, leaving 9 bases between them. The V gene's germline CDR1 is MDHEN and CDR2 SYDVKM. CDR3 length: 13 residues. The CDR3 loop reads CASSLPVFYGYTF. CDR3 coding DNA: TGTGCCAGCAGTTTGCCAGTCTTCTATGGCTACACCTTC.

The chain uses TRBV4-2 and TRBJ2-2; D remains ambiguous. Trimming pared 4 bases from V and 1 base from J, leaving 16 bases between. Germline lookup yields CDR1 LGHNA and CDR2 YNFKEQ. This CDR3 has 17 amino acids. CDR3 in DNA: TGTGCCAGCAGCCCATACGACTCGTCAGTGAACACCGGGGAGCTGTTTTTT. This encodes CASSPYDSSVNTGELFF.